The rows below give T cell receptor beta chains drawn from one sample of a study of read filtering for tumor transcriptome and immune sequencing. TCRdb processed the reads anew with MiXCR; each CDR3 protein has one entry. The sample shows more than 30,000 distinct CDR3 sequences, 12% to 15% of them seen only once. The sequencing input was a population of CD138-negative cells sorted from bone marrow. The receptors shown here come from a donor older than 35 with multiple myeloma. The CDR3 runs from the conserved cysteine through the conserved F or W. The order of the fields is V gene, D gene, clone size, J gene, CDR3 DNA, CDR3 protein. A D gene is named only where the DNA matches it firmly. Expanded clones get a size class; other rows say once, few or many, or leave the size out.

v_call: TRBV15; d_call: TRBD1; clone_size: many; j_call: TRBJ2-2; cdr3_nt: TGTGCCACCAGCACTCAGGGGGCGGACACCGGGGAGCTGTTTTTT; cdr3_aa: CATSTQGADTGELFF
v_call: TRBV20-1; d_call: .; clone_size: many; j_call: TRBJ1-5; cdr3_nt: TGCAGTGCTAGGGGGTGGGACACAAATCAGCCCCAGCATTTT; cdr3_aa: CSARGWDTNQPQHF
v_call: TRBV27; d_call: .; clone_size: many; j_call: TRBJ1-2; cdr3_nt: TGTGCCAGCAGTTTAAGACAGAACTATGGCTACACCTTC; cdr3_aa: CASSLRQNYGYTF
v_call: TRBV29-1; d_call: TRBD2; clone_size: many; j_call: TRBJ2-2; cdr3_nt: TGCAGCGCCCGGACTAGCGGGGGCGCGAACACCGGGGAGCTGTTTTTT; cdr3_aa: CSARTSGGANTGELFF
v_call: TRBV20-1; d_call: .; clone_size: .; j_call: TRBJ2-1; cdr3_nt: TGCAGTGCTAGCTGGCAGGGTTCCTACAATGAGCAGTTCTTC; cdr3_aa: CSASWQGSYNEQFF
v_call: TRBV7-8; d_call: .; clone_size: many; j_call: TRBJ2-7; cdr3_nt: TGTGCCAGCAGCTTAGGGGGGAAGGTCTACGAGCAGTACTTC; cdr3_aa: CASSLGGKVYEQYF
v_call: TRBV6-2/TRBV6-3; d_call: .; clone_size: few; j_call: TRBJ2-5; cdr3_nt: TGTGCCAGCAGCCCAAGTCACACGGACTTCGAGGAGACCCAGTACTTC; cdr3_aa: CASSPSHTDFEETQYF
v_call: TRBV5-1; d_call: .; clone_size: .; j_call: TRBJ2-7; cdr3_nt: TGCGCCAGCAGCCCCCGTAGGGGCTACGAGCAGTACTTC; cdr3_aa: CASSPRRGYEQYF
v_call: TRBV28; d_call: .; clone_size: many; j_call: TRBJ1-1; cdr3_nt: TGTGCCAGCCACACCGACGGAGAGGCTTTCTTT; cdr3_aa: CASHTDGEAFF
v_call: TRBV5-1; d_call: .; clone_size: many; j_call: TRBJ2-3; cdr3_nt: TGCGCCAGCAGCTTGGACGGAGATACGCAGTATTTT; cdr3_aa: CASSLDGDTQYF
v_call: TRBV7-9; d_call: TRBD1; clone_size: many; j_call: TRBJ1-4; cdr3_nt: TGTGCCAGCAGCTTGGGACAGGGGGCGCATGAAAAACTGTTTTTT; cdr3_aa: CASSLGQGAHEKLFF
v_call: TRBV6-6; d_call: .; clone_size: few; j_call: TRBJ2-7; cdr3_nt: TGTGCCAGCAGACTCAGCGGCAGCTCCTACGAGCAGTACTTC; cdr3_aa: CASRLSGSSYEQYF
v_call: TRBV5-1; d_call: .; clone_size: few; j_call: TRBJ2-1; cdr3_nt: TGCGCCAGCAGTACAAGCTCCTACAATGAGCAGTTCTTC; cdr3_aa: CASSTSSYNEQFF
v_call: TRBV11-2; d_call: TRBD1; clone_size: few; j_call: TRBJ2-3; cdr3_nt: TGTGCCAGCGACCACAGGGGAAGCACAGATACGCAGTATTTT; cdr3_aa: CASDHRGSTDTQYF
v_call: TRBV7-2; d_call: .; clone_size: .; j_call: TRBJ2-3; cdr3_nt: TGTGCCAGCAGCTTAAATTGGGGAATTAGCGCAGATACGCAGTATTTT; cdr3_aa: CASSLNWGISADTQYF
v_call: TRBV9; d_call: .; clone_size: few; j_call: TRBJ2-3; cdr3_nt: TGTGCCAGCAGCGTGGGAAGCCTGGGTAGCACAGATACGCAGTATTTT; cdr3_aa: CASSVGSLGSTDTQYF
v_call: TRBV6-2/TRBV6-3; d_call: .; clone_size: many; j_call: TRBJ2-3; cdr3_nt: TGTGCCAGCAGTTTCCCTTATCCGGGAGCAAGCACAGATACGCAGTATTTT; cdr3_aa: CASSFPYPGASTDTQYF
v_call: TRBV29-1; d_call: TRBD1; clone_size: many; j_call: TRBJ2-1; cdr3_nt: TGCAGCGCCCCGGGACAGGAAAGCTCCTACAATGAGCAGTTCTTC; cdr3_aa: CSAPGQESSYNEQFF
v_call: TRBV19; d_call: .; clone_size: .; j_call: TRBJ2-2; cdr3_nt: TGTGCCAGTAGTATAACCGGGTCGGGGGAGCTGTTTTTT; cdr3_aa: CASSITGSGELFF
v_call: TRBV6-5; d_call: .; clone_size: many; j_call: TRBJ2-5; cdr3_nt: TGTGCCAGCAGCCGGGTCCGGGAAGAGACCCAGTACTTC; cdr3_aa: CASSRVREETQYF
v_call: TRBV7-9; d_call: .; clone_size: many; j_call: TRBJ2-7; cdr3_nt: TGTGCCAGCAGCCTAGACTTGGCCAAGGGCGAGCAGTACTTC; cdr3_aa: CASSLDLAKGEQYF
v_call: TRBV28; d_call: TRBD1; clone_size: many; j_call: TRBJ1-4; cdr3_nt: TGTGCCAGCAGCTCCGCCGGGACAGAGGACGAAAAACTGTTTTTT; cdr3_aa: CASSSAGTEDEKLFF
v_call: TRBV20-1; d_call: .; clone_size: many; j_call: TRBJ2-5; cdr3_nt: TGCAGTGCTACCCCTCCGGGGCCCCAAGAGACCCAGTACTTC; cdr3_aa: CSATPPGPQETQYF
v_call: TRBV20-1; d_call: .; clone_size: many; j_call: TRBJ2-1; cdr3_nt: TGCAGTGCTAGAGTTATCCCCAATGAGCAGTTCTTC; cdr3_aa: CSARVIPNEQFF
v_call: TRBV5-1; d_call: TRBD2; clone_size: few; j_call: TRBJ2-1; cdr3_nt: TGCGCCAGCAGCTTGGTAGCGGGGCTTGATGAGCAGTTCTTC; cdr3_aa: CASSLVAGLDEQFF
v_call: TRBV28; d_call: .; clone_size: many; j_call: TRBJ1-1; cdr3_nt: TGTGCCAGCAGTCAGATAGACCATCAGAACACTGAAGCTTTCTTT; cdr3_aa: CASSQIDHQNTEAFF
v_call: TRBV7-9; d_call: .; clone_size: .; j_call: TRBJ1-1; cdr3_nt: TGTGCCAGCAGCCGACCTGGGGTCACTGGAGCTTTCTTT; cdr3_aa: CASSRPGVTGAFF
v_call: TRBV10-3; d_call: .; clone_size: many; j_call: TRBJ2-2; cdr3_nt: TGTGCCATCAGTGACCGGTGGGGAGACACCGGGGAGCTGTTTTTT; cdr3_aa: CAISDRWGDTGELFF
v_call: TRBV6-5; d_call: .; clone_size: many; j_call: TRBJ2-1; cdr3_nt: TGTGCCAGCAGCTCGGGATTCCTTCTCAATGAGCAGTTCTTC; cdr3_aa: CASSSGFLLNEQFF